This T cell receptor (beta chain) was sequenced during a study of T cells in Graves' hyperthyroidism and ophthalmopathy. Findings and limits, study-wide: Blood also contained most expanded thyroid clonotypes above 0.001.

Patients having uncontrolled infection, another autoimmune disease, pregnancy or lactation were not included. Diagnoses rested on clinical symptoms, serum thyroxine and TRAb, thyroid ultrasound and orbital computed tomography. This clonotype was counted many times. Its antigen remains unidentified. Between the trimmed V and J ends, which lost 3 bases and 0 bases, there was a span of 8 bases. There are 14 residues in the CDR3. Germline CDR1 MDHEN, CDR2 SYDVKM. Researchers amplified the TCR beta CDR3 regions from RNA transcripts. The study used the HTBI primer set for a first-round RT-PCR of the TCR CDR3. TCRdb processed the multiplex PCR reads anew with MiXCR; each CDR3 protein has one entry. The sample has roughly 240,000 distinct CDR3 sequences, roughly 17% seen once.

The TCR originated in a young woman with Graves' ophthalmopathy. This rearrangement joins TRBV28 to TRBJ1-1; no reliable D call. The sequencing input was blood. DNA for the CDR3: TGTGCCAGCAGTTTGACTTTAATGAACACTGAAGCTTTCTTT. Its protein is CASSLTLMNTEAFF.